A single sample gave rise to the 19 T cell receptor beta chains below, sequenced in a study of T cells after yellow fever vaccination. In TCRdb, the 5' RACE reads were re-called with MiXCR into one record per CDR3 protein. The table records around 310,000 distinct CDR3 sequences, less than 4.5% of them present only once. Sequencing used PBMCs, obtained on the day of the yellow fever booster vaccination. The source is a man between 18 and 29 years old who received the YFV17D yellow fever vaccine.

This chain uses TRBV20-1 with TRBJ1-6; D might be TRBD1 (5 bases). Germline V gives CDR1 DFQATT, CDR2 SNEGSKA (reference sequence). The CDR3 has 13 residues. V lost 7 bases and J lost 7, with 14 bases in between. CDR3 nucleotides: TGCAGTGTTCCCGACAGCAGGAATTCACCCCTCCACTTT. It encodes CSVPDSRNSPLHF.

This clonotype was seen ten or more times. The chain has TRBV29-1 and TRBJ1-4; D remains ambiguous. The CDR3 totals 15 residues. Germline values: CDR1 SQVTM, CDR2 ANQGSEA. Trimming took 0 bases from V and 2 from J, leaving 10 bases between them. The CDR3 bases are TGCAGCGTTGAAGACCCGACGGACACTAATGAAAAACTGTTTTTT. This encodes CSVEDPTDTNEKLFF.

This clonotype was picked up a small number of times. V and J are TRBV15 and TRBJ2-3; no clear D gene. V dropped 0 bases and J dropped 7 bases, with 8 bases sitting between them. The CDR3 runs to 13 residues. CDR1 and CDR2 (germline): LNHNV, YYDKDF (reference sequence). Here the CDR3 reads CATSRDASHTQYF. The CDR3 bases are TGTGCCACCAGCAGAGACGCCAGCCATACGCAGTATTTT.

This clonotype has only a few counts. The chain uses TRBV7-9 and TRBJ2-5, with 7 bases identical to TRBD1. Germline trimming cut 5 bases from V and 5 bases from J; bases unmatched to any gene: 5. This CDR3 contains 13 residues. Germline V gene data show CDR1 as SEHNR and CDR2 as FQNEAQ (reference sequence). The DNA for the CDR3 is TGTGCCAGCAGCCCACAGGGGAGCGAGACCCAGTACTTC. It specifies CASSPQGSETQYF. Based on the CDR3 plus reference TRBV7-9 and TRBJ2-5, the full variable domain is DTGVSQNPRHKITKRGQNVTFRCDPISEHNRLYWYRQTLGQGPEFLTYFQNEAQLEKSRLLSDRFSAERPKGSFSTLEIQRTEQGDSAMYLCASSPQGSETQYFGPGTRLLVL.

This clonotype showed up many times. The chain recombines TRBV3-1 with TRBJ2-1; 12 bases are a match to TRBD2. Trimming cost V 2 bases and J 5 bases; bases outside gene matches: 4. Looked up from germline, CDR1 is LGHDT and CDR2 is YNNKEL (reference sequence). CDR3 size: 16 residues. The CDR3 spells CASSQTLAGGHNEQFF. DNA for the CDR3: TGTGCCAGCAGCCAAACCCTAGCGGGGGGGCACAATGAGCAGTTCTTC.

This clonotype appeared a few times. This chain joins TRBV12-3 or TRBV12-4 and TRBJ2-6; TRBD2 agrees at 7 bases. J was trimmed by 3 bases and V by 8 bases; bases with no gene match: 7. This CDR3 is built from 15 residues. CDR3 sequence: CASGRPSGGANVLTF. DNA for the CDR3: TGTGCCAGCGGACGCCCTAGCGGTGGGGCCAACGTCCTGACTTTC.

This clonotype has a handful of counts. J is TRBJ1-4 and V is TRBV5-1; 7 nucleotides align to TRBD1. The V and J ends lost 2 bases and 5 bases, in that order; junction bases with no gene match: 3. Germline loops: CDR1 SGHRS, CDR2 YFSETQ. The CDR3 is 14 residues long. This CDR3 reads CASSFQGENEKLFF. The CDR3 region has the DNA TGCGCCAGCAGCTTTCAGGGGGAAAATGAAAAACTGTTTTTT.

The genes are TRBV7-6 and TRBJ2-7; no firm D call. CDR1 is SGHVS, CDR2 FNYEAQ, per germline. The V end was cut by 7 bases, the J end by 3 bases, with 22 bases between. The CDR3 has 16 residues. Here the CDR3 reads CASTPPGSLGGYEQYF. The CDR3 DNA reads TGTGCCAGCACCCCCCCCGGATCTCTAGGTGGCTACGAGCAGTACTTC.

The V and J genes are TRBV6-2 or TRBV6-3 and TRBJ1-5; D gene ambiguous. Deletions cut 2 bases from V and 0 bases from J, with 11 bases between. The CDR3 has 16 residues. Germline CDR1 is MNHEY and CDR2 is SVGEGT. CDR3 residues: CASSYGVPYSNQPQHF. CDR3 DNA: TGTGCCAGCAGTTACGGGGTGCCGTATAGCAATCAGCCCCAGCATTTT.

This clonotype showed up many times. This sequence joins TRBV7-2 and TRBJ2-4, with 11 bases fitting TRBD1. Trimming took 5 bases from V and 6 from J; bases not matched to a gene: 6. CDR1 and CDR2 from the germline V gene are SGHTA and FQGNSA. The CDR3 extends over 15 amino acids. The CDR3, as DNA: TGTGCCAGCAGCCTTCGGGACAGGGGGATAAACATTCAGTACTTC. Amino acids: CASSLRDRGINIQYF.

The rearrangement joins TRBV20-1 to TRBJ1-1, with no clear D. The CDR3 is 16 amino acids. The V end lost 3 bases, the J end lost 0 bases, and 17 bases lay between the germline ends. Germline CDR1 reads DFQATT; CDR2 reads SNEGSKA (reference sequence). The CDR3 region is CSASGQTFSMNTEAFF. CDR3 DNA sequence: TGCAGTGCTAGTGGTCAGACATTTAGCATGAACACTGAAGCTTTCTTT.

This clonotype showed up many times. The genes are TRBV7-9 and TRBJ2-1; a possible D gene is TRBD2 (6 bases). V lost 5 bases and J lost 0, with 17 bases in between. The germline V gene has CDR1 SEHNR and CDR2 FQNEAQ (reference sequence). This CDR3 is built from 17 residues. The CDR3 is CASSPRDAGSSYNEQFF. CDR3 nucleotide sequence: TGTGCCAGCAGCCCCCGGGACGCCGGGAGCTCCTACAATGAGCAGTTCTTC.

The chain recombines TRBV6-6 with TRBJ2-3; D ambiguous. V was clipped by 10 bases and J by 2 bases, with 13 bases between them. The CDR3 sequence is 13 residues long. CDR1 is MNHNY, CDR2 SVGAGI, per germline (reference sequence). As DNA, the CDR3 is TGTGCCACCTATCTACCCAACACAGATACGCAGTATTTT. Protein: CATYLPNTDTQYF.

This clonotype was counted at least ten times. The chain couples TRBV29-1 to TRBJ2-7; D is unclear. V dropped 1 base and J dropped 0 bases, with 7 bases sitting between them. The CDR3 consists of 13 residues. Germline CDR1 and CDR2: SQVTM and ANQGSEA. The CDR3 protein is CSVEGQDSYEQYF. The CDR3 nucleotides read TGCAGCGTTGAAGGGCAGGACTCCTACGAGCAGTACTTC.

This clonotype was observed a handful of times. The chain carries TRBV12-3 or TRBV12-4 and TRBJ1-5, with D unclear. V lost 6 bases to trimming and J lost 3 bases, with 15 bases between them. The CDR3 consists of 15 residues. CDR3 in DNA: TGTGCCAGCAGCTTCCTTCAGCCTTCCAATCAGCCCCAGCATTTT. It translates to CASSFLQPSNQPQHF.

There are many counts of this clonotype. The chain links TRBV7-9 to TRBJ1-5; 8 bases match TRBD1. This CDR3 has 14 amino acids. The V gene end was trimmed by 2 bases and the J gene end by 7 bases; junction bases not matched to a gene: 4. Germline values: CDR1 SEHNR, CDR2 FQNEAQ (reference sequence). The CDR3 region has the DNA TGTGCCAGCAGCTTATCACAGGGGGAACAGCCCCAGCATTTT. This encodes CASSLSQGEQPQHF.

This clonotype was recorded at least ten times. This chain links TRBV18 with TRBJ1-1; D remains unclear. Trimming shortened V by 0 bases and J by 0 bases, and 2 bases separated the two germline ends. Germline-derived CDR1 and CDR2 are KGHSH and LQKENI. The CDR3 runs 13 residues. The CDR3 region has the DNA TGTGCCAGCTCACCACCCTTGAACACTGAAGCTTTCTTT. Its translation: CASSPPLNTEAFF.

This clonotype has more than one count but fewer than ten. The chain recombines TRBV3-1 with TRBJ2-7; 10 bases agree with TRBD2. CDR3 size: 15 residues. Germline CDR1 LGHDT, CDR2 YNNKEL (reference sequence). V gave up 4 bases and J gave up 5 bases; unmatched junction bases: 8. This CDR3 is CASSLLAGGWHEQYF. The CDR3 DNA reads as TGTGCCAGCAGCCTTTTAGCGGGGGGCTGGCACGAGCAGTACTTC.

A few counts support this clonotype. The chain is built from TRBV7-2 and TRBJ2-3, with a tentative D call TRBD2 (6 bases). CDR1 and CDR2 from the germline V gene are SGHTA and FQGNSA. The CDR3 length is 15 residues. V lost 5 bases to trimming and J lost 1 base, with 13 bases between them. The CDR3 region is CASSPRPGGTDTQYF. CDR3 sequence (DNA): TGTGCCAGCAGCCCCCGGCCGGGGGGCACAGATACGCAGTATTTT. The entire variable domain, with the rest obtained from reference TRBV7-2 and TRBJ2-3, is as follows: GAGVSQSPSNKVTEKGKDVELRCDPISGHTALYWYRQSLGQGLEFLIYFQGNSAPDKSGLPSDRFSAERTGGSVSTLTIQRTQQEDSAVYLCASSPRPGGTDTQYFGPGTRLTVL.